This T cell receptor (beta chain) stems from a study of cytomegalovirus exposure and HLA in healthy donors. Findings and limits, study-wide: About 87% or about 30% of the time was how often most TCR beta V segments were productive, according to an earlier analysis. The study flagged 150 to 200 TCR beta chains as cytomegalovirus-associated.

This clone was observed a few times. As yet, its antigen is unknown. Other DNA sequences from this sample encode an identical CDR3 as well. The germline V gene has CDR1 SGHTA and CDR2 FQGNSA. The CDR3 loop spans 15 amino acids. The ends lost 4 bases at V and 6 bases at J; junction bases unmatched: 3. It was with 60 Vbeta and 13 Jbeta primers that the PCR ran. Assay: immunoSEQ multiplex PCR; the TCRdb copy retains only in-frame clones and omits some. The data hold 95,000 to 130,000 clones, with roughly three fifths observed a single time. Specimen: PBMCs. The clonotype was recovered from a middle-aged woman in good health and CMV-seropositive. This chain links TRBV7-2 with TRBJ2-1; TRBD2 aligns across 13 bases. CDR3 loop: CASSSGLAGVNEQFF. The CDR3 DNA follows: TGTGCCAGCAGCTCCGGACTAGCGGGAGTCAATGAGCAGTTCTTC.